This T cell receptor beta chain was identified during a study of beta chain features in type 1 diabetes. A few counts support this clone. Its specificity is not known. The CDR3 totals 15 residues. Per the germline V gene, CDR1 is SEHNR and CDR2 is FQNEAQ (reference sequence). Trimming left V 6 bases short and J 4 bases short, with 16 bases between. Notes on the study in general: Within each of all four CD4+ subsets, Type 1 diabetes patients had TCRB CDR3s that were moderately but significantly shorter.

Every isolated RNA sample was fully reverse transcribed, so sequencing captured expressed TCRB transcripts. Here immunoSEQ multiplex PCR was the method, and the copy in TCRdb shows in-frame clones only, minus some. The sample records about 640,000 clones, around 11% being singletons. This sequence was found in a man between 25 and 39 years old with type 1 diabetes. Source material: naive CD4+ T cells from blood. The chain has TRBV7-9 and TRBJ1-5; D is unclear. The CDR3 is CASSFEVSGNQPQHF. CDR3 nucleotides: TGTGCCAGCAGTTTTGAGGTTTCGGGGAATCAGCCCCAGCATTTT. The full variable domain, rest sourced from reference TRBV7-9 and TRBJ1-5, is DTGVSQNPRHKITKRGQNVTFRCDPISEHNRLYWYRQTLGQGPEFLTYFQNEAQLEKSRLLSDRFSAERPKGSFSTLEIQRTEQGDSAMYLCASSFEVSGNQPQHFGDGTRLSIL.